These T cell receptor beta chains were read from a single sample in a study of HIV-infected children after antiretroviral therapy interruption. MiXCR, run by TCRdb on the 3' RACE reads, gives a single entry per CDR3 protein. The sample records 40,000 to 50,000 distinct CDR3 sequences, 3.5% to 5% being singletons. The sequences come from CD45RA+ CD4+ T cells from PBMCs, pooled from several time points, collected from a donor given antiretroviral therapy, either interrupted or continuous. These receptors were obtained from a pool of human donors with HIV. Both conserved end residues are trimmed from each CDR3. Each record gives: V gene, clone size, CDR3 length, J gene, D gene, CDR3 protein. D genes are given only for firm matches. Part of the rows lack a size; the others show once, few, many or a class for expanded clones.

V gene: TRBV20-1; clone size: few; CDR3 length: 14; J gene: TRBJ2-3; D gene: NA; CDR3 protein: SANPGVSRETDTQY
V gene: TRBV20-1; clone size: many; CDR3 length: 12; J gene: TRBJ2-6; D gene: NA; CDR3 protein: SALSGTGANVLT
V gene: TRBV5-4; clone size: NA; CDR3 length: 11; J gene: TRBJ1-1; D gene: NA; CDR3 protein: ASSLVKNTEAF
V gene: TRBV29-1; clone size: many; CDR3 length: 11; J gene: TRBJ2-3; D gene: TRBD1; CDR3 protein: SVVTGKGDTQY
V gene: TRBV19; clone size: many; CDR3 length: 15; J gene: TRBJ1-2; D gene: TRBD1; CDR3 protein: ASSILPGQGANYGYT
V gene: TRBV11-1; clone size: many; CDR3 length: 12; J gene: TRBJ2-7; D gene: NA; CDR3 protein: ASSSNGVPGEQY
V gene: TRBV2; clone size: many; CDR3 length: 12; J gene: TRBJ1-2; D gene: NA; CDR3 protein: ASIPTDPPSGYT
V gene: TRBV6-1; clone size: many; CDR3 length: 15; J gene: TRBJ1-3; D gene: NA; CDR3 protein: ASSEASGRSSGNTIY
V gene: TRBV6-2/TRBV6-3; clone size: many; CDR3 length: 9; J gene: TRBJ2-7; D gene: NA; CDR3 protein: ASSYGGEQY
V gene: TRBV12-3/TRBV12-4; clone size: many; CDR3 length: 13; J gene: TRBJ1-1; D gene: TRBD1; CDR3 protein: ASSLAQGAGTEAF
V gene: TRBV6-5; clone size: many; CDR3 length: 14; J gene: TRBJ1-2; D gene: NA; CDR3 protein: ASRPLPGAPNYGYT
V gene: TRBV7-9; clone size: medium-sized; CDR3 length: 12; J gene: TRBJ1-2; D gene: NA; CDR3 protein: ASSLHQGSYGYT
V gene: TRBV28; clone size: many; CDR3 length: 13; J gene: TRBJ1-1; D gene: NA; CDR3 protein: ASSLSGGVNTEAF
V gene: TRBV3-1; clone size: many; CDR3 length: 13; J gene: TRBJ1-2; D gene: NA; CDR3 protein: ASSGRQASQYGYT
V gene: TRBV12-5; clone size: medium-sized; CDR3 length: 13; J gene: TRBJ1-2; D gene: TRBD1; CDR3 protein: ASGPPTGAVDGYT
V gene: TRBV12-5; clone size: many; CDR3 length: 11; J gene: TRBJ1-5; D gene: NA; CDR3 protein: ASGLQPGQPQH
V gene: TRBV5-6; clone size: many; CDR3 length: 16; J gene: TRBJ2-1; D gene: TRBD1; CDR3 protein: ASSFPSVSGQGPNEQF
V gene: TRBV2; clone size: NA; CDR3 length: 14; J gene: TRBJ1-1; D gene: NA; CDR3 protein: ASSDRQGNKNTEAF
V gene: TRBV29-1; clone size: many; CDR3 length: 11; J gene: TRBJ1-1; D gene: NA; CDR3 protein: SVVSHAGERAF
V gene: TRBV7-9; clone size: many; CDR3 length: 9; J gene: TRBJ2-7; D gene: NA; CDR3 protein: ASSSMGKQY
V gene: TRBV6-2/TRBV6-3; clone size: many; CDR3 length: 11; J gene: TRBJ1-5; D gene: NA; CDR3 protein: ASRTQGGQPQH
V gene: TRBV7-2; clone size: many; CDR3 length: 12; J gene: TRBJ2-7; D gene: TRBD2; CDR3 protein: ASSDTSGPYEQY
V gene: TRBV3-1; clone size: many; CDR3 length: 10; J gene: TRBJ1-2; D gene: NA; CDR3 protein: ASSQASNGYT
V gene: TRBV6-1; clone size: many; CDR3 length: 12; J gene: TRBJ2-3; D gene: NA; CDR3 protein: ASSEYQDTDTQY
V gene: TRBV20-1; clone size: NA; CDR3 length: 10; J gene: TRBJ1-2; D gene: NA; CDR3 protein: SALQGLYGYT
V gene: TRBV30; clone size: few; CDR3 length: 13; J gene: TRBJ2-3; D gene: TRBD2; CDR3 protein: ASGTSGVSTDTQY
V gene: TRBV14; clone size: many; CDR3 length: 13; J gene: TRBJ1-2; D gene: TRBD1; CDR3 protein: ASSQLRTGFHGYT
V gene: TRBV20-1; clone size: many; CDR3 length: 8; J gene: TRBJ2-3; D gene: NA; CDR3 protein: SARRDTQY
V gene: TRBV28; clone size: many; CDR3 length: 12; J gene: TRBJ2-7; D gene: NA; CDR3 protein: ASTTGAAVREQY
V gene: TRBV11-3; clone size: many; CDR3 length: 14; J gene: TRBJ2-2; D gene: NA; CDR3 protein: ASSPVGWQNTGELF
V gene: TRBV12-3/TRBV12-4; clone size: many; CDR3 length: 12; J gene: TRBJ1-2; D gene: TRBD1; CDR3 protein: ASTPDRGRVGYT
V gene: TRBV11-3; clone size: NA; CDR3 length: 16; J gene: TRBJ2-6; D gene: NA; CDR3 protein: ASSPHPGVTRGANVLT
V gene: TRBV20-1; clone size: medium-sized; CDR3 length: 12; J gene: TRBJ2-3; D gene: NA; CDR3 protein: SARDRGRTDTQY
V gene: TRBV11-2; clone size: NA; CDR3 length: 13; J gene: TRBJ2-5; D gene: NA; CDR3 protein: ASSLDLWDQETQY
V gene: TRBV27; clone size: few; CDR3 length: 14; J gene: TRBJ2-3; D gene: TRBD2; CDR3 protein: ASSLSSGLALSTQY
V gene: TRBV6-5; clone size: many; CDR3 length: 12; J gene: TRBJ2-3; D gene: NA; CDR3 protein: ASSYIDTSHTQY
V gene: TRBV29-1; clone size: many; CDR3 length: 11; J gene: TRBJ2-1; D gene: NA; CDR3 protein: SVLGRGSNEQF
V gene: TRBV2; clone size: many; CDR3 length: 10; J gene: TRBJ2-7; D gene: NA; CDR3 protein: ASSEFDYEQY
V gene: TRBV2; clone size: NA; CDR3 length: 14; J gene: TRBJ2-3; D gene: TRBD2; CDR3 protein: ASRPTSGGPGDTQY
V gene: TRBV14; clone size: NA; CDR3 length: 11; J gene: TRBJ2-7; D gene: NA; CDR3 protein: ASSRGPVEGQY
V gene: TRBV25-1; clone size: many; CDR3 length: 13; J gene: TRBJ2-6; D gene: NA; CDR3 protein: ASRTSAAGANVLT
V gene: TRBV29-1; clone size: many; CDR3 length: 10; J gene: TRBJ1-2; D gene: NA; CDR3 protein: SVEGQGWGYT
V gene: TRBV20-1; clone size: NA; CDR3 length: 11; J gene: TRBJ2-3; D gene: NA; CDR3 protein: SGGRGETDTQY